The clone carrying this T cell receptor beta chain was observed a few times. The CDR3 consists of 16 residues. With V trimmed by 0 bases and J by 1 base, 4 bases remained unmatched. Germline CDR1 reads LNHNV; CDR2 reads YYDKDF (reference sequence). Profiling relied on immunoSEQ multiplex PCR, and the TCRdb table lists in-frame clones only, not all of them. Among roughly 50,000 clones listed, about three quarters were seen once. The sample belongs to a study of T cell responses to AZD1222 COVID-19 vaccine. The chain employs TRBV15 and TRBJ1-1; 8 bases are a match to TRBD1. Sequenced here: peripheral blood, sampled on day 0 of AZD1222 vaccination. The source of this sequence is an adult in good health. The CDR3 is CATSRDLGTGNTEAFF. CDR3 DNA sequence: TGTGCCACCAGCAGAGATCTCGGGACAGGGAACACTGAAGCTTTCTTT.